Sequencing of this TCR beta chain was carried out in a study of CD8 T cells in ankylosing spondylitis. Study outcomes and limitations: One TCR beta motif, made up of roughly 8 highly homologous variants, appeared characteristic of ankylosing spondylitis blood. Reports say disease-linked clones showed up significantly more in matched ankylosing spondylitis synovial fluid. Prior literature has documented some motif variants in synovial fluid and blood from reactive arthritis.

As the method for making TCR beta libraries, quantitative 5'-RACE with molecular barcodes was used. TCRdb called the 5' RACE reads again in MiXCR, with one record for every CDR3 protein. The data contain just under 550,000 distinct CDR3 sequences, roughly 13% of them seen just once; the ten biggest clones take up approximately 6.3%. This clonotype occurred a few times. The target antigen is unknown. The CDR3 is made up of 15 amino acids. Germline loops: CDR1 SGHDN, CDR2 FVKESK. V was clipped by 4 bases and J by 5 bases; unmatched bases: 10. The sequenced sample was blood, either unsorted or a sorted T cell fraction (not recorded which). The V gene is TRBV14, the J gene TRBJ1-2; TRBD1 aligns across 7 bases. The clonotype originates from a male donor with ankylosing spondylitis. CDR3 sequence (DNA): TGTGCCAGCAGCCGCTTGACAGGGAGGGAGTATGGCTACACCTTC. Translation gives CASSRLTGREYGYTF.